Listed here are 11 T cell receptor beta chains from one sample, sequenced in a study of T cell repertoires in cytomegalovirus infection. A single record per CDR3 protein comes from TCRdb applying MiXCR to the reads. The sample carries 65,000 to 95,000 distinct CDR3 sequences, roughly 3.7% recorded once. Sequencing was carried out using PBMCs. The receptor source for this set is a human donor in good health (CMV status not recorded). Some clones in this sample may be carry-over from other donors' samples.

In its sample, this clonotype was seen many times. This chain connects TRBV6-6 to TRBJ1-5; tentative D call: TRBD1 (5 bases). Trimming removed 5 bases at V and 11 bases at J, with 25 bases between. This CDR3 spans 16 amino acids. The germline V gene has CDR1 MNHNY and CDR2 SVGAGI (reference sequence). For the CDR3, the DNA is TGTGCCAGCAGTACGGACGGAACAATACAAGGGGAGGCCCAGCATTTT. It codes for CASSTDGTIQGEAQHF.

This clonotype occurred many times. The gene calls are TRBV7-2 and TRBJ2-7; D remains unclear. From germline, CDR1 is SGHTA and CDR2 FQGNSA. This CDR3 contains 12 residues. The V gene lost 2 bases and the J gene lost 0 bases, with 2 bases spanning the gap. The CDR3 here is CASSLSSYEQYF. The CDR3, as DNA: TGTGCCAGCAGCTTATCCTCCTACGAGCAGTACTTC.

This clonotype was found many times. The V and J genes are TRBV5-1 and TRBJ2-3, with D possibly called TRBD1 or TRBD2 (5 bases each). Deletions cut 0 bases from V and 2 bases from J, with 13 bases between. From germline, CDR1 is SGHRS and CDR2 YFSETQ. This CDR3 contains 16 residues. For the CDR3, the DNA is TGCGCCAGCAGCTTGGGCCCGGGACCCGTCACAGATACGCAGTATTTT. As protein: CASSLGPGPVTDTQYF. Full variable domain (missing parts from reference TRBV5-1 and TRBJ2-3): KAGVTQTPRYLIKTRGQQVTLSCSPISGHRSVSWYQQTPGQGLQFLFEYFSETQRNKGNFPGRFSGRQFSNSRSEMNVSTLELGDSALYLCASSLGPGPVTDTQYFGPGTRLTVL.

This clonotype came up many times. The rearrangement joins TRBV20-1 to TRBJ1-5; D possibly corresponds to TRBD1 (5 bases). The CDR3 consists of 15 residues. Germline CDR1 is DFQATT and CDR2 is SNEGSKA (reference sequence). Trimming left V 3 bases short and J 5 bases short, with 17 bases between. CDR3 sequence: CSARKRTGGYQPQHF. The CDR3 DNA reads TGCAGTGCTAGGAAAAGGACCGGGGGGTATCAGCCCCAGCATTTT.

Comment on this clonotype: Being one base from a much bigger clone, this may be a read error. Here the CDR3 reads CSASERGGGTGGLFF. The CDR3 bases are TGCAGTGCTAGTGAGCGGGGGGGCGGTACCGGGGGGCTGTTTTTT. The chain joins TRBV20-1 to TRBJ2-2, with 10 nucleotides matching TRBD2. Germline V gives CDR1 DFQATT, CDR2 SNEGSKA (reference sequence). The CDR3 is 15 amino acids.

This clonotype was detected many times. The chain uses TRBV7-9 and TRBJ1-1, with D unclear. V was shortened by 5 bases and J by 7 bases, with 20 bases between the two germline ends. This CDR3 has 15 amino acids. Looked up from germline, CDR1 is SEHNR and CDR2 is FQNEAQ (reference sequence). The CDR3: CASSRIDRPTDEAFF. The CDR3 nucleotides read TGTGCCAGCAGCCGTATCGACCGGCCAACAGATGAAGCTTTCTTT.

This clonotype is categorized as medium-sized. V and J are TRBV7-2 and TRBJ1-5; possibly TRBD1 for D (5 bases). Germline CDR1 reads SGHTA; CDR2 reads FQGNSA. The CDR3 runs 14 residues. Trimming removed 4 bases from V and 5 bases from J, with 12 bases in between. In nucleotides, the CDR3 is TGTGCCAGCAGCTGGCCCGGGGGGTATCAGCCCCAGCATTTT. Protein sequence: CASSWPGGYQPQHF.

This clonotype appeared many times. The V and J genes are TRBV19 and TRBJ1-5, with a tentative D call TRBD1 (5 bases). Germline loops: CDR1 LNHDA, CDR2 SQIVND (reference sequence). This CDR3 comprises 14 residues. Trimming removed 8 bases from V and 1 base from J, with 12 bases in between. CDR3: CASCIRDSNQPQHF. In DNA form, the CDR3 reads TGTGCCAGTTGCATCCGGGACAGCAATCAGCCCCAGCATTTT. The full variable domain, its missing parts supplied by reference TRBV19 and TRBJ1-5, is DGGITQSPKYLFRKEGQNVTLSCEQNLNHDAMYWYRQDPGQGLRLIYYSQIVNDFQKGDIAEGYSVSREKKESFPLTVTSAQKNPTAFYLCASCIRDSNQPQHFGDGTRLSIL.

This clonotype was seen repeatedly, ten times or more. The V gene is TRBV5-4, the J gene TRBJ1-1, with a tentative D call TRBD1 (5 bases). This CDR3 has 15 residues. In germline, CDR1 is SGHNT, CDR2 YYREEE (reference sequence). Trimming removed 1 base from V and 4 bases from J, with 14 bases in between. The CDR3 is CASSLWEGQGTEAFF. In DNA form, the CDR3 reads TGTGCCAGCAGCTTGTGGGAGGGGCAGGGCACTGAAGCTTTCTTT.

This clonotype has at least ten counts. This chain connects TRBV7-2 to TRBJ1-6, with unresolved D. CDR1 and CDR2 from the germline V gene are SGHTA and FQGNSA. V shed 5 bases and J shed 9 bases, with 14 bases lying between them. The CDR3 covers 14 residues. The CDR3 loop is CASSMDDRSSPLHF. In nucleotides, the CDR3 is TGTGCCAGCAGCATGGACGACCGCAGTTCACCCCTCCACTTT.

This clonotype occurred many times. CDR3 in amino acids: CASSYSLRVEDTEAFF. As DNA, the CDR3 is TGTGCCAGCAGTTACTCGTTAAGGGTCGAGGACACTGAAGCTTTCTTT. This chain uses TRBV6-6 with TRBJ1-1, with D unresolved. V lost 0 bases and J 3 bases, leaving 14 bases between the germline ends. Germline-derived CDR1 and CDR2 are MNHNY and SVGAGI (reference sequence). This CDR3 has 16 residues.